The clone carrying this TCR beta chain was observed a few times. Its antigen is undetermined. CDR1 and CDR2 (germline): SNHLY, FYNNEI. Deletions cut 7 bases from V and 0 bases from J, with 9 bases between. The CDR3 totals 14 residues. Each sample came from a Caucasian adult donor living in Nashville, Tennessee. The data were taken from a study of shared clonotypes between healthy human individuals. On the study more broadly: Each donor contributed plates that comprised three CD4 naive, three CD4 memory, two CD8 naive and one CD8 memory.

Original processing notes: ImmunoSEQ supplied junction-only sequences lacking quality scores, so filtering was different. Clones were read by immunoSEQ multiplex PCR, and TCRdb kept only the in-frame ones, dropping some. V and J calls and clone size follow that table, whereas D and trimming were derived from the DNA. The sample includes about 680,000 clones, around 72% seen only once; the top ten take about 1.8%. Study findings and constraints: Tissues were not sampled, only blood, and their repertoires likely differ.

The V and J genes are TRBV2 and TRBJ2-2; D is perhaps TRBD1 (5 bases). The receptor comes from a woman in her thirties in good health. The sample comprised memory CD4+ T cells sorted from blood. Subset noted: CD45RA-negative fraction. The DNA of the CDR3 is TGTGCCAGCAAAGGGGTCGCGAACACCGGGGAGCTGTTTTTT. This codes for CASKGVANTGELFF.